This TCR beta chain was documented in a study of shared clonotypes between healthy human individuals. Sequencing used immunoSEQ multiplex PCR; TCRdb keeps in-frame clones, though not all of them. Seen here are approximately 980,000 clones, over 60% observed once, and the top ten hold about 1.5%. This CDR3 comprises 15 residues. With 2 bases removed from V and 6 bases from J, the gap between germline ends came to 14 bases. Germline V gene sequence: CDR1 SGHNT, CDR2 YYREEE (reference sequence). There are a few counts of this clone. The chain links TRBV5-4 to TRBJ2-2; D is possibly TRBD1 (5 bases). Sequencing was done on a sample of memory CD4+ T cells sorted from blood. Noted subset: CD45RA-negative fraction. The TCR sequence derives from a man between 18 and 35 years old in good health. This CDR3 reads CASSLGDPVAGELFF. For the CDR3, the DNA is TGTGCCAGCAGCTTAGGGGATCCGGTGGCCGGGGAGCTGTTTTTT.